These T cell receptor beta chains were read from a single sample in a study of blood T cell repertoires in COVID-19. The method was immunoSEQ multiplex PCR; TCRdb's version includes in-frame clones alone and lacks a portion of them. The sample includes 130,000 to 150,000 clones, 84% of them seen just once. Source material: peripheral blood. The receptor source for this set is a human donor in a cohort sampled during active COVID-19. Both conserved end residues are part of each CDR3. Fields, in order: V gene, J gene, D gene, clone size, CDR3 DNA, CDR3 protein. The D gene is left open where the match is weak. Clone size is shown for a subset of rows, as once, few, many or a class of expanded clone.

v_gene: TRBV2; j_gene: TRBJ2-2; d_gene: TRBD2; abundance: few; CDR3nt: TGTGCCAGCATGAGAAGTAGCGGGGGGGCCACCGGGGAGCTGTTTTTT; CDR3aa: CASMRSSGGATGELFF
v_gene: TRBV7-2; j_gene: TRBJ2-2; d_gene: TRBD2; abundance: NA; CDR3nt: TGTGCCAGCAGTCCTGGGGAGGGGAACACCGGGGAGCTGTTTTTT; CDR3aa: CASSPGEGNTGELFF
v_gene: TRBV27; j_gene: TRBJ1-4; d_gene: TRBD1; abundance: NA; CDR3nt: TGTGCCAGCAGTTGGGCACAGGGGGCGACTAATGAAAAACTGTTTTTT; CDR3aa: CASSWAQGATNEKLFF
v_gene: TRBV11-3; j_gene: TRBJ2-1; d_gene: TRBD2; abundance: NA; CDR3nt: TGTGCCAGCAGCTTACGGGGGGGCCATTACAATGAGCAGTTCTTC; CDR3aa: CASSLRGGHYNEQFF
v_gene: TRBV6-6; j_gene: TRBJ1-4; d_gene: TRBD1; abundance: NA; CDR3nt: TGTGCCAGCAGCTTAACAGGGGGTGGCGAAAAACTGTTTTTT; CDR3aa: CASSLTGGGEKLFF
v_gene: TRBV6-2/TRBV6-3; j_gene: TRBJ2-7; d_gene: NA; abundance: NA; CDR3nt: TGTGCCAGCAGCCTTACTCTGACAAAGACCTACGAGCAGTACTTC; CDR3aa: CASSLTLTKTYEQYF
v_gene: TRBV12-3/TRBV12-4; j_gene: TRBJ2-7; d_gene: NA; abundance: few; CDR3nt: TGTGCCAGCAGGGGGACAACCTACGAGCAGTACTTC; CDR3aa: CASRGTTYEQYF
v_gene: TRBV7-2; j_gene: TRBJ1-2; d_gene: NA; abundance: NA; CDR3nt: TGTGCCAGCAGATATGACAGTTATGGCTACACCTTC; CDR3aa: CASRYDSYGYTF
v_gene: TRBV7-9; j_gene: TRBJ2-2; d_gene: NA; abundance: NA; CDR3nt: TGTGCCAGCAGCTTAAAGCCCTCACTACATCGGACCGGGGAGCTGTTTTTT; CDR3aa: CASSLKPSLHRTGELFF
v_gene: TRBV5-6; j_gene: TRBJ2-3; d_gene: NA; abundance: NA; CDR3nt: TGTGCCAGCAGCTTGGAGGGGGTGACTATCACAGATACGCAGTATTTT; CDR3aa: CASSLEGVTITDTQYF
v_gene: TRBV7-2; j_gene: TRBJ1-3; d_gene: NA; abundance: NA; CDR3nt: TGTGCCAGCAGCACAGACTATTACTCTGGAAACACCATATATTTT; CDR3aa: CASSTDYYSGNTIYF
v_gene: TRBV7-6; j_gene: TRBJ1-3; d_gene: NA; abundance: few; CDR3nt: TGTGCCAGCAGCTTAGCCCCAGGGGAGATCTCTGGAAACACCATATATTTT; CDR3aa: CASSLAPGEISGNTIYF
v_gene: TRBV9; j_gene: TRBJ1-2; d_gene: TRBD1; abundance: NA; CDR3nt: TGTGCCAGCAGCGTATCGACAGGGGATGCTTATGGCTACACCTTC; CDR3aa: CASSVSTGDAYGYTF
v_gene: TRBV28; j_gene: TRBJ1-2; d_gene: NA; abundance: NA; CDR3nt: TGTGCCAGCAGTTTGGAACAGGGTAAATATGGCTACACCTTC; CDR3aa: CASSLEQGKYGYTF
v_gene: TRBV7-9; j_gene: TRBJ2-7; d_gene: NA; abundance: NA; CDR3nt: TGTGCCAGCAGCTTATCTTACGAGCAGTACTTC; CDR3aa: CASSLSYEQYF
v_gene: TRBV11-2; j_gene: TRBJ2-3; d_gene: TRBD2; abundance: NA; CDR3nt: TGTGCCAGCAGCTCGGCTAGCGCGGGAGGGGGAGGTACGCAGTATTTT; CDR3aa: CASSSASAGGGGTQYF
v_gene: TRBV18; j_gene: TRBJ1-5; d_gene: TRBD1; abundance: NA; CDR3nt: TGTGCCAGCTCCCCCCTCGGGGACAGGGGACTAAAACCCCAGCATTTT; CDR3aa: CASSPLGDRGLKPQHF
v_gene: TRBV5-1; j_gene: TRBJ1-2; d_gene: NA; abundance: NA; CDR3nt: TGCGCCAGCAGCTTGGTACAGGGAGATGGCTACACCTTC; CDR3aa: CASSLVQGDGYTF
v_gene: TRBV7-6; j_gene: TRBJ1-3; d_gene: NA; abundance: NA; CDR3nt: TGTGCCAGCAGCTCCCCGTGGGGGCGGGGAAACACCATATATTTT; CDR3aa: CASSSPWGRGNTIYF
v_gene: TRBV7-6; j_gene: TRBJ2-5; d_gene: NA; abundance: NA; CDR3nt: TGTGCCAGCAGCCCTGGACTGGGGAAGGAGACCCAGTACTTC; CDR3aa: CASSPGLGKETQYF
v_gene: TRBV10-3; j_gene: TRBJ2-2; d_gene: NA; abundance: NA; CDR3nt: TGTGCCATCAGTGGAGTAGCAGGCAGGGACACCGGGGAGCTGTTTTTT; CDR3aa: CAISGVAGRDTGELFF
v_gene: TRBV19; j_gene: TRBJ1-1; d_gene: NA; abundance: NA; CDR3nt: TGTGCCAGTAGCCGTGAAGTTGGAATAAGGGGTATGAACACTGAAGCTTTCTTT; CDR3aa: CASSREVGIRGMNTEAFF
v_gene: TRBV7-9; j_gene: TRBJ1-5; d_gene: NA; abundance: NA; CDR3nt: TGTGCCAGCAGCTTAGGTTGGACAGAATCCAATCAGCCCCAGCATTTT; CDR3aa: CASSLGWTESNQPQHF
v_gene: TRBV19; j_gene: TRBJ1-1; d_gene: NA; abundance: NA; CDR3nt: TGTGCCAGTAGTATGATAGCTACGACTGAAGCTTTCTTT; CDR3aa: CASSMIATTEAFF
v_gene: TRBV7-9; j_gene: TRBJ2-1; d_gene: NA; abundance: NA; CDR3nt: TGTGCCAGCAGCTTAGGGGAGAGGGAGCAGTTCTTC; CDR3aa: CASSLGEREQFF
v_gene: TRBV15; j_gene: TRBJ1-1; d_gene: NA; abundance: once; CDR3nt: TGTGCCACCAGCAGAGATTCACCAGGGAGGGCTGAAGCTTTCTTT; CDR3aa: CATSRDSPGRAEAFF
v_gene: TRBV2; j_gene: TRBJ1-2; d_gene: NA; abundance: NA; CDR3nt: TGTGCCAGCAGAGGGGACTCAACTGGCTACACCTTC; CDR3aa: CASRGDSTGYTF
v_gene: TRBV15; j_gene: TRBJ2-1; d_gene: TRBD2; abundance: NA; CDR3nt: TGTGCCACCAGCTGGGGGGGGCGGGGGGCTGATGAGCAGTTCTTC; CDR3aa: CATSWGGRGADEQFF
v_gene: TRBV9; j_gene: TRBJ2-5; d_gene: NA; abundance: NA; CDR3nt: TGTGCCAGCGGGGGGACCTCTTCCGAGACCCAGTACTTC; CDR3aa: CASGGTSSETQYF
v_gene: TRBV9; j_gene: TRBJ1-5; d_gene: NA; abundance: NA; CDR3nt: TGTGCCAGCAGCGTAGAGGCCGGGGGAAGCAATCAGCCCCAGCATTTT; CDR3aa: CASSVEAGGSNQPQHF
v_gene: TRBV27; j_gene: TRBJ1-2; d_gene: NA; abundance: NA; CDR3nt: TGTGCCAGCAGTTTATCCCCAAATGCTAACTATGGCTACACCTTC; CDR3aa: CASSLSPNANYGYTF
v_gene: TRBV6-2/TRBV6-3; j_gene: TRBJ1-4; d_gene: NA; abundance: NA; CDR3nt: TGTGCCAGCAGCACATCTGGGACACCGAATGAAAAACTGTTTTTT; CDR3aa: CASSTSGTPNEKLFF
v_gene: TRBV27; j_gene: TRBJ1-5; d_gene: NA; abundance: NA; CDR3nt: TGTGCCAGCAGTCCCGGACAGTCTTATAGCAATCAGCCCCAGCATTTT; CDR3aa: CASSPGQSYSNQPQHF
v_gene: TRBV5-1; j_gene: TRBJ1-3; d_gene: TRBD1; abundance: NA; CDR3nt: TGCGCCAGCAGCCGGGGACAGGACTCTGGAAACACCATATATTTT; CDR3aa: CASSRGQDSGNTIYF
v_gene: TRBV7-9; j_gene: TRBJ2-5; d_gene: NA; abundance: NA; CDR3nt: TGTGCCAGCAGCGGGACTTTACGTTACTTC; CDR3aa: CASSGTLRYF
v_gene: TRBV14; j_gene: TRBJ1-2; d_gene: TRBD1; abundance: NA; CDR3nt: TGTGCCAGCAGCCCTCCGCGCAGGGGGGATGGCTACACCTTC; CDR3aa: CASSPPRRGDGYTF
v_gene: TRBV11-3; j_gene: TRBJ1-2; d_gene: TRBD1; abundance: NA; CDR3nt: TGTGCCAGCAGCTTAGATTCGTGGACAGGGAAGGCCGGCTACACCTTC; CDR3aa: CASSLDSWTGKAGYTF
v_gene: TRBV5-6; j_gene: TRBJ1-5; d_gene: NA; abundance: once; CDR3nt: TGTGCCAGCAGCTGGGGGCGGAGTCACAATCAGCCCCAGCATTTT; CDR3aa: CASSWGRSHNQPQHF
v_gene: TRBV6-2/TRBV6-3; j_gene: TRBJ1-2; d_gene: NA; abundance: NA; CDR3nt: TGTGCCAGCAGTTACCCTAAGACAGTCACCGATGGCTACACCTTC; CDR3aa: CASSYPKTVTDGYTF
v_gene: TRBV4-1; j_gene: TRBJ2-1; d_gene: NA; abundance: NA; CDR3nt: TGCGCCAGCAGCCAAGATACGGGGGAAAATGAGCAGTTCTTC; CDR3aa: CASSQDTGENEQFF
v_gene: TRBV4-3; j_gene: TRBJ2-7; d_gene: TRBD2; abundance: once; CDR3nt: TGCGCCAGCAGCCAAGGTCGGGGCGGGGGCTACGAGCAGTACTTC; CDR3aa: CASSQGRGGGYEQYF
v_gene: TRBV6-2/TRBV6-3; j_gene: TRBJ2-7; d_gene: NA; abundance: NA; CDR3nt: TGTGCCAGCAGTTACCCGCCTAACGAGCAGTACTTC; CDR3aa: CASSYPPNEQYF
v_gene: TRBV18; j_gene: TRBJ1-3; d_gene: NA; abundance: NA; CDR3nt: TGTGCCAGCTCACCACAGGGACTCTCTGGAAACACCATATATTTT; CDR3aa: CASSPQGLSGNTIYF